One sample yielded the 9 T cell receptor beta chains listed below, sequenced in a study of blood T cell repertoires in COVID-19. The assay was immunoSEQ multiplex PCR, and TCRdb's table has in-frame clones only and misses some. The sample yields roughly 500,000 clones, 70% to 90% seen once. Sequencing was carried out using PBMCs or T cells enriched from blood (not recorded which). The receptors were gathered from a woman in her thirties or forties who had recovered from COVID-19.

This sequence joins TRBV6-5 and TRBJ1-2; D is possibly TRBD1 (6 bases). Germline CDR1 and CDR2: MNHEY and SVGAGI. V shed 4 bases and J shed 8 bases, with 17 bases lying between them. The CDR3 is made up of 14 amino acids. DNA for the CDR3: TGTGCCAGCAGTTCACGTTCAGGGGTGGGCGGCTACACCTTC. Its protein product is CASSSRSGVGGYTF.

The chain uses TRBV10-1 and TRBJ2-3; 10 bases line up with TRBD2. This CDR3 region has 16 residues. The germline V gene encodes CDR1 WNHNN and CDR2 SYGVQD (reference sequence). The V segment lost 2 bases and the J segment 4 bases; nucleotides outside the gene matches: 6. CDR3 amino acids: CASSEGLAGVSDTQYF. The CDR3 nucleotides read TGCGCCAGCAGTGAGGGGCTAGCGGGAGTGTCAGATACGCAGTATTTT.

In this sample, this clone turned up once. The V gene is TRBV15, the J gene TRBJ2-7; 9 bases are shared with TRBD2. V was clipped by 0 bases and J by 5 bases; unmatched bases: 5. Per the germline V gene, CDR1 is LNHNV and CDR2 is YYDKDF (reference sequence). The length of the CDR3 is 15 residues. CDR3 loop: CATSREASGNHEQYF. Here the CDR3 DNA reads TGTGCCACCAGCAGAGAGGCTAGCGGGAACCACGAGCAGTACTTC. The full variable domain, with the rest looked up from reference TRBV15 and TRBJ2-7, is DAMVIQNPRYQVTQFGKPVTLSCSQTLNHNVMYWYQQKSSQAPKLLFHYYDKDFNNEADTPDNFQSRRPNTSFCFLDIRSPGLGDTAMYLCATSREASGNHEQYFGPGTRLTVT.

The V and J genes are TRBV7-9 and TRBJ1-3, with no clear D. Trimming cost V 0 bases and J 16 bases, with 10 bases left between them. From germline, CDR1 is SEHNR and CDR2 FQNEAQ (reference sequence). This CDR3 spans 11 amino acids. CDR3: CASSLAGERYF. The CDR3, as DNA: TGTGCCAGCAGCTTAGCCGGGGAAAGGTATTTT.

This clone was seen only a few times. This sequence joins TRBV19 and TRBJ1-2, with unresolved D. CDR3 size: 14 residues. The V and J ends lost 7 bases and 8 bases respectively, with 20 bases between them. Per germline, CDR1 LNHDA and CDR2 SQIVND (reference sequence). As DNA, the CDR3 is TGTGCCAGTACACCCGGGAGCGTTGGTAAGGGCTACACCTTC. It encodes CASTPGSVGKGYTF.

About this clone itself: The identical CDR3 is also encoded by other nucleotide sequences in the sample. The rearrangement uses TRBV7-2 and TRBJ1-6; D is perhaps TRBD1 (5 bases). The germline V gene encodes CDR1 SGHTA and CDR2 FQGNSA. Trimming cost V 0 bases and J 7 bases, with 7 bases left between them. There are 14 residues in the CDR3. The CDR3 bases are TGTGCCAGCAGCTTAGCGGGGGGGAATTCACCCCTCCACTTT. Translating it yields CASSLAGGNSPLHF.

V and J are TRBV11-3 and TRBJ1-1; D possibly corresponds to TRBD1 (5 bases). Germline CDR1 and CDR2: SGHNT and YENEEA. The CDR3 sequence is 15 residues long. Trimming cost V 5 bases and J 2 bases, with 15 bases left between them. The CDR3 bases are TGTGCCAGCAGCCCGAGACAGCGCCTTAACACTGAAGCTTTCTTT. Residues: CASSPRQRLNTEAFF.

The V gene is TRBV5-1, the J gene TRBJ1-2; 7 nucleotides match TRBD1. V trimming: 0 bases; J trimming: 5 bases; junction bases outside the gene matches: 4. Germline V gene lookup returns CDR1 SGHRS and CDR2 YFSETQ. There are 14 residues in the CDR3. The CDR3 loop reads CASSLVTGRYGYTF. The CDR3 nucleotides are TGCGCCAGCAGCTTGGTGACAGGGAGGTATGGCTACACCTTC.

The genes are TRBV7-2 and TRBJ2-7, with 9 nucleotides matching TRBD2. The trim removed 3 bases at V and 3 bases at J, leaving 12 bases unmatched. The length of the CDR3 is 17 residues. Germline V CDR1 and CDR2: SGHTA, FQGNSA. The CDR3 loop is CASSFTIHSGRGYEQYF. The CDR3 DNA follows: TGTGCCAGCAGCTTTACCATTCATAGCGGGAGAGGCTACGAGCAGTACTTC.